This T cell receptor beta chain is from a study of STAT5B mutations in CD4+ large granular lymphocyte leukemia. Study context: The CDR3 'QG' motif was associated with a particular HLA allele among healthy donors. Study findings and constraints: CD4-sorted patient repertoires seemed more clonal than healthy CD4+ repertoires.

For this clone: The antigen is not known.

Per germline, CDR1 LNHDA and CDR2 SQIVND (reference sequence). The CDR3 runs to 14 residues. V was pared by 6 bases and J by 0 bases, with 12 bases between. In the original processing: Productive clonotypes were detectable down to 2.59 x 10-5 frequency. This table comes from immunoSEQ multiplex PCR, and its TCRdb copy is limited to in-frame clones, with some not included. V, J and clone size are taken as reported in that table, and D and trimming were inferred from the DNA itself. The sample has under 35,000 clones, around 80% seen once. The V call is TRBV19, the J call TRBJ2-7, with D possibly being TRBD1 or TRBD2 (5 bases each). This TCR was recovered from a human donor in good health. Material for sequencing was CD4+ T cells from blood buffy coats. The DNA for the CDR3 is TGTGCCAGTAGCAGGGACCGCAGCTCCTACGAGCAGTACTTC. It codes for CASSRDRSSYEQYF.